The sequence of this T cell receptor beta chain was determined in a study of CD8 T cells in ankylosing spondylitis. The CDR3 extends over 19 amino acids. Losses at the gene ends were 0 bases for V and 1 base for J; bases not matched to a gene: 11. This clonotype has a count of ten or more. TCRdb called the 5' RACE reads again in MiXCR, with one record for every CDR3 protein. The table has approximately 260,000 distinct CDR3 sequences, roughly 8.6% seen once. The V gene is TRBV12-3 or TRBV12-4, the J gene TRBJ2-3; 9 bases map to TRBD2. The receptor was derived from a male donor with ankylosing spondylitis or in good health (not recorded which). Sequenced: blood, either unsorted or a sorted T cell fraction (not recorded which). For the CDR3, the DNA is TGTGCCAGCAGTTTAGCGCTAATTGAGGTAGCGGGGGGCACAGATACGCAGTATTTT. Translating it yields CASSLALIEVAGGTDTQYF.